There are a few counts of the clone carrying this TCR beta chain. Its target is not known. CDR3 size: 14 residues. V lost 6 bases and J lost 5; bases outside the gene matches: 7. Germline CDR1 reads MNHEY; CDR2 reads SVGAGI. This specimen belongs to a study of T cells after yellow fever vaccination. Study results and limitations: Post-booster reappearance was seen for most primary-vaccination clones (roughly 96% CD4, around 90% CD8). High-abundance clonotypes from the bulk population could contaminate FACS-sorted repertoires. It was a weaker secondary response, yet one that peaked faster, at day 5 versus 15.

Each CDR3 protein is one row after TCRdb ran MiXCR on the 5' RACE reads. Altogether some 300,000 distinct CDR3 sequences are present, about 10% being singletons, with the ten largest covering 3% to 3.5%. This sequence was found in a man younger than 35 who received the YFV17D yellow fever vaccine. The chain uses TRBV6-5 and TRBJ2-3, with 8 bases matching TRBD1. The sample in question was CD4+ T cells sorted from PBMCs, obtained 45 days after the yellow fever booster vaccination. DNA for the CDR3: TGTGCCAGCAGCAACAGGGGGTCGGGAGATACGCAGTATTTT. Translated: CASSNRGSGDTQYF.